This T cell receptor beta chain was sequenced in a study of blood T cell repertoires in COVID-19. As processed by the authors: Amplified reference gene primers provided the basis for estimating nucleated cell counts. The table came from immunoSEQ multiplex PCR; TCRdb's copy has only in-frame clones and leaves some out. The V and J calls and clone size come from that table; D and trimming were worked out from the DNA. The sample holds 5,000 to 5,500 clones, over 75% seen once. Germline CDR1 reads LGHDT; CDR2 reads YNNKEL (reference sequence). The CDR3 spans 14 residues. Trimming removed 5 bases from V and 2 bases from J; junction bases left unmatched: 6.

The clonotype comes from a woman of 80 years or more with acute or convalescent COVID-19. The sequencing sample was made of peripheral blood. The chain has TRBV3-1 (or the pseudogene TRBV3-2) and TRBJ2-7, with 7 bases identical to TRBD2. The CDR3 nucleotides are TGTGCCAGCAGCGCCGCGGGAGTAACCTACGAGCAGTACTTC. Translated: CASSAAGVTYEQYF.